These 17 T cell receptor beta chains originate from one sample sequenced in a study of metastatic and nonmetastatic thyroid tumors. Nobody among the patients had been given any treatment before thyroid surgery. TCRdb re-called the PCR reads via MiXCR. The sample lists fewer than 40,000 clones; approximately 20% were seen once. Sequencing was carried out using tumor tissue. Receptors were obtained from a female donor with papillary thyroid cancer or a benign thyroid nodule (not recorded which). Some clones in this sample may be carry-over from other donors' samples.

At least ten counts were recorded for this clone. The chain uses TRBV9 and TRBJ2-1; D could derive from TRBD1 or TRBD2 (5 bases each). Trimming took 5 bases from V and 7 from J, leaving 19 bases between them. Germline V CDR1 and CDR2: SGDLS, YYNGEE. This CDR3 has 15 amino acids. CDR3 residues: CASSDIGTAANEQFF. The CDR3, as DNA: TGTGCCAGCAGTGATATCGGGACCGCAGCGAATGAGCAGTTCTTC. Full variable domain (remainder filled in from reference TRBV9 and TRBJ2-1): DSGVTQTPKHLITATGQRVTLRCSPRSGDLSVYWYQQSLDQGLQFLIQYYNGEERAKGNILERFSAQQFPDLHSELNLSSLELGDSALYFCASSDIGTAANEQFFGPGTRLTVL.

This clone was seen many times. J is TRBJ2-7 and V is TRBV6-2 or TRBV6-3; D is ambiguous. V lost 6 bases, J lost 4 bases, and 16 bases lay in between. The CDR3 contains 14 residues. The germline CDR1 and CDR2 sequences are MNHEY and SVGEGT. CDR3 coding DNA: TGTGCCAGCAGACAATCAGGTTCTCCGTACGAGCAGTACTTC. It translates to CASRQSGSPYEQYF.

This clone showed up just a few times. The gene calls are TRBV2 and TRBJ1-5, with D maybe TRBD1 (5 bases). The CDR3 loop spans 14 amino acids. Trimming left V 3 bases short and J 5 bases short, with 11 bases between. Looked up from germline, CDR1 is SNHLY and CDR2 is FYNNEI. CDR3 residues: CASSDGGEYQPQHF. CDR3 nucleotide sequence: TGTGCCAGCAGTGACGGGGGGGAATATCAGCCCCAGCATTTT.

This clone was picked up many times. The chain couples TRBV12-3 or TRBV12-4 to TRBJ1-2; no clear D. The V gene lost 1 base and the J gene lost 12 bases, with 12 bases spanning the gap. The CDR3 has 12 residues. The CDR3 region has the DNA TGTGCCAGCAGTTTAGAGGACGGCCCCCACACCTTC. Translation gives CASSLEDGPHTF.

The chain joins TRBV5-6 to TRBJ1-2; no clear D gene. Germline CDR1 SGHDT, CDR2 YYEEEE. This CDR3 comprises 13 residues. Trimming left V 10 bases short and J 5 bases short, with 18 bases between. DNA of the CDR3: TGTGCCGGAAGGAAACAGACGCAATATGGCTACACCTTC. It encodes CAGRKQTQYGYTF.

The chain uses TRBV7-3 and TRBJ2-1; perhaps TRBD2 as D (6 bases). The CDR3 runs 14 residues. CDR1 is SGHTA and CDR2 is FQGTGA in the germline V gene. V was trimmed by 2 bases and J by 8 bases, leaving 13 bases between them. Written as DNA, the CDR3 is TGTGCCAGCAGCTTAGGCGGGGCCGGGGATGAGCAGTTCTTC. This translates into CASSLGGAGDEQFF.

Ten or more counts support this clone. J is TRBJ2-2 and V is TRBV28; 16 nucleotides match TRBD2. From germline, CDR1 is MDHEN and CDR2 SYDVKM. V lost 7 bases and J lost 3; bases outside the gene matches: 5. This CDR3 comprises 17 residues. In DNA form, the CDR3 reads TGTGCCAGCACGGGACTAGCGGGAGGGACGGACACCGGGGAGCTGTTTTTT. Translation: CASTGLAGGTDTGELFF.

The chain uses TRBV7-2 and TRBJ2-1, with no clear D. CDR3 length: 15 amino acids. V was cut by 0 bases and J by 4 bases, with 10 bases left in between. From germline, CDR1 is SGHTA and CDR2 FQGNSA. CDR3 bases: TGTGCCAGCAGCTTAGCCTGTATGGGGTACAATGAGCAGTTCTTC. This sequence encodes CASSLACMGYNEQFF.

This chain links TRBV11-2 with TRBJ2-7; 7 bases are a match to TRBD2. Trimming cost V 1 base and J 0 bases; bases outside gene matches: 0. CDR1 is SGHAT and CDR2 is FQNNGV in the germline V gene. The CDR3 is made up of 14 amino acids. This CDR3 is CASSLGGSSYEQYF. The DNA of the CDR3 is TGTGCCAGCAGCTTAGGCGGGAGCTCCTACGAGCAGTACTTC. Drawing the rest from reference TRBV11-2 and TRBJ2-7, the complete variable domain is EAGVAQSPRYKIIEKRQSVAFWCNPISGHATLYWYQQILGQGPKLLIQFQNNGVVDDSQLPKDRFSAERLKGVDSTLKIQPAKLEDSAVYLCASSLGGSSYEQYFGPGTRLTVT.

The V and J genes are TRBV20-1 and TRBJ2-7; possibly TRBD1 or TRBD2 for D (5 bases each). Trimming removed 8 bases from V and 0 bases from J, with 14 bases in between. This CDR3 has 13 amino acids. CDR1 is DFQATT and CDR2 is SNEGSKA in the germline V gene (reference sequence). The CDR3 region has the DNA TGCAGTTCTAATCGGGACCTCTCCTACGAGCAGTACTTC. Its protein product is CSSNRDLSYEQYF.

Only a few counts were recorded for this clone. A much larger clone lies one base from this, so it may be a read error. In the same sample, other DNA sequences code for this CDR3. This chain uses TRBV7-9 with TRBJ1-1; D unresolved. The V end lost 1 base, the J end lost 4 bases, and 10 bases lay between the germline ends. Germline assignment: CDR1 SEHNR and CDR2 FQNEAQ (reference sequence). The CDR3 contains 14 residues. CDR3 DNA: TGTGCCAGCAGCTTAGGACAAGGCAGCACTGAAGCTTTCTTT. Amino acids: CASSLGQGSTEAFF.

This clone was detected ten times or more. The rearrangement uses TRBV20-1 and TRBJ2-1, with unresolved D. Per germline, CDR1 DFQATT and CDR2 SNEGSKA (reference sequence). The CDR3 extends over 15 amino acids. The ends were cut back, 0 bases at V and 8 bases at J, with 17 bases in the middle. CDR3 sequence (DNA): TGCAGTGCTAGAGATCAGAGAACCGAGTTGGATGAGCAGTTCTTC. As protein: CSARDQRTELDEQFF.

This clone has a count of ten or more. The rearrangement uses TRBV29-1 and TRBJ2-1, with 8 bases identical to TRBD2. Germline CDR1 reads SQVTM; CDR2 reads ANQGSEA. The CDR3 has 14 amino acids. V was clipped by 7 bases and J by 1 base; unmatched bases: 6. CDR3 in DNA: TGCAGCGGGACGCGGGGGGCATCCTACAATGAGCAGTTCTTC. Translation: CSGTRGASYNEQFF.

This clone appeared many times. This chain joins TRBV5-1 and TRBJ1-1; D is perhaps TRBD1 (6 bases). Germline CDR1 and CDR2: SGHRS and YFSETQ. V was pared by 2 bases and J by 4 bases, with 21 bases between. The CDR3 is made up of 17 amino acids. The DNA of the CDR3 is TGCGCCAGCAGCTTACTCGGGACCATCGGGGGGGCCACTGAAGCTTTCTTT. Protein product: CASSLLGTIGGATEAFF.

V and J are TRBV20-1 and TRBJ2-7; 8 bases agree with TRBD1. The CDR3 runs 14 residues. Per germline, CDR1 DFQATT and CDR2 SNEGSKA (reference sequence). The V segment lost 5 bases and the J segment 5 bases; nucleotides outside the gene matches: 11. The CDR3: CSARSIQTGDEQYF. The DNA for the CDR3 is TGCAGTGCTCGAAGTATCCAGACAGGGGACGAGCAGTACTTC.

This clone appeared many times. The chain recombines TRBV20-1 with TRBJ1-4; D gene ambiguous. The CDR3 runs to 10 residues. Trimming took off 4 bases at V and 8 bases at J, with 5 bases between the two ends. Germline V gene data show CDR1 as DFQATT and CDR2 as SNEGSKA (reference sequence). CDR3 in DNA: TGCAGTGCTAAGTTCGAAAAACTGTTTTTT. This translates into CSAKFEKLFF.

Remarks on this clone: A much bigger clone sits one base away, suggesting this may be a read error. V and J are TRBV7-7 and TRBJ2-5, with a weak D call TRBD2 (5 bases). This CDR3 is built from 14 residues. The germline CDR1 and CDR2 sequences are SSHAT and FNYEAQ (reference sequence). The CDR3 coding sequence is TGTGCTAGCAGCGCTGTAGCGTGGGAAGAGACCCAGTACTTC. Translating it yields CASSAVAWEETQYF.